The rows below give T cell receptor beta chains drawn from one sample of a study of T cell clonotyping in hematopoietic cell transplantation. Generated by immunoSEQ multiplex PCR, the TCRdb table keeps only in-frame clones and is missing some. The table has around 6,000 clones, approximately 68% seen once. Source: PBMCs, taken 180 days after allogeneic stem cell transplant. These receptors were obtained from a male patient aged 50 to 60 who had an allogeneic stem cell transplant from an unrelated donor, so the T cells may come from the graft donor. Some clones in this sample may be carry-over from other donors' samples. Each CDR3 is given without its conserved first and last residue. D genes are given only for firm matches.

ASSMTGPTYEQY	TRBD1	TRBV5-1	TRBJ2-7
ASSPAGADTQY	TRBD2	TRBV4-2	TRBJ2-3
ASSPNGRSNQPQH	.	TRBV18	TRBJ1-5
ASGGRSGNTIY	.	TRBV7-2	TRBJ1-3
ASSDQGRGNEKLF	.	TRBV5-1	TRBJ1-4
ASSGRGLWGNTIY	.	TRBV9	TRBJ1-3
ASSPTGGSYEQY	TRBD2	TRBV5-1	TRBJ2-7
ASSSQGALPDGELNYGYT	TRBD1	TRBV9	TRBJ1-2
ASSQDPQVNYGYT	.	TRBV4-3	TRBJ1-2
ASRKQGAGTNTEAF	TRBD1	TRBV19	TRBJ1-1
AWSVFGRNALT	.	TRBV30	TRBJ1-2
ASSLWGTRETQY	.	TRBV28	TRBJ2-5
ASSFFEATDTQY	.	TRBV5-1	TRBJ2-3
ASSLDGPTYEQY	.	TRBV7-2	TRBJ2-7
ASSLVPGSPTDTQY	.	TRBV5-1	TRBJ2-3
ASSNEKLF	.	TRBV7-9	TRBJ1-4
ASSQAVGTPFETQY	.	TRBV4-3	TRBJ2-5
ASRYRRNTEAF	.	TRBV27	TRBJ1-1